This T cell receptor (beta chain) is from a study of vaccination effects on CD4 cells after COVID-19. CDR1 and CDR2 (germline): MNHEY, SVGAGI. Trimming removed 5 bases at V and 2 bases at J, with 15 bases between. There are 15 residues in the CDR3. The table came from immunoSEQ multiplex PCR; TCRdb's copy has only in-frame clones and leaves some out. The data hold over 60,000 clones, with about 72% observed a single time. General study findings and limits: Clones from infection and from vaccination both contracted markedly late after vaccination.

Within the ViraFEST assay, antigen-specific CD4+ T cells underwent expansion with viral peptide pools prior to sequencing. Subsequent to 10 days of culture, CD4+ T cells were isolated. No vaccinee had earlier SARS-CoV-2 infection, and nucleocapsid antibodies were negative. About 2 million PBMC were placed in each well, which was supplemented with approximately 9.9 IU/ml IL-2 and roughly 9 ug/ml peptides. IL-2 medium took the place of half the medium on both days 3 and 7. This clone was counted between two and nine times. What it binds is not known. This sample comprised CD4+ T cells from PBMCs cultured with HCoV-NL63 spike peptides, obtained before COVID-19 vaccination. This chain connects TRBV6-5 to TRBJ1-1; a possible D gene is TRBD1 (6 bases). The source of this sequence is a human donor who received a COVID-19 vaccine. CDR3 amino acids: CASSHPRTVNTEAFF. The CDR3 coding sequence is TGTGCCAGCAGTCACCCCCGGACAGTTAACACTGAAGCTTTCTTT.